The clone carrying this T cell receptor (beta chain) occurred once. This CDR3 is built from 15 residues. Germline V gene data show CDR1 as MGHRA and CDR2 as YSYEKL. Unmatched junction bases numbered 4, after V lost 4 bases and J lost 2 bases. These data come from a study of T cell responses to AZD1222 COVID-19 vaccine. TCRdb keeps only in-frame clones here, not all; method: immunoSEQ multiplex PCR. The sample consists of some 140,000 clones, 85% to 95% of them appearing once. The chain employs TRBV4-1 and TRBJ1-5, with TRBD1 matching over 8 bases. This material consisted of peripheral blood, taken on day 0 of AZD1222 vaccination. The receptor comes from an adult in good health. The CDR3 region has the DNA TGCGCCAGCAGCCGGATGACAGGGGGCAATCAGCCCCAGCATTTT. Its translation is CASSRMTGGNQPQHF.